These 6 T cell receptor beta chains were all obtained from the same sample, sequenced in a study of T cell responses to AZD1222 COVID-19 vaccine. Data came from immunoSEQ multiplex PCR; TCRdb stores just in-frame clones and leaves some out. Of about 160,000 clones listed, around nine tenths are singletons. Material: peripheral blood, obtained on day 0 of AZD1222 vaccination. The receptor set was obtained from an adult in good health.

The chain uses TRBV6-4 and TRBJ2-7; D is undetermined. CDR3 size: 13 residues. Germline CDR1 is MRHNA and CDR2 is SNTAGT. V was shortened by 5 bases and J by 7 bases, with 15 bases between the two germline ends. This CDR3 is CASSITPDGEQYF. CDR3 coding DNA: TGTGCCAGCAGTATAACACCGGATGGGGAGCAGTACTTC.

V gene TRBV2 combines with J gene TRBJ2-2, with 7 bases matching TRBD2. J was trimmed by 0 bases and V by 7 bases; bases with no gene match: 2. The CDR3 covers 14 residues. Germline CDR1 is SNHLY and CDR2 is FYNNEI. Written as DNA, the CDR3 is TGTGCCAGCAAGGCGGGGGCGAACACCGGGGAGCTGTTTTTT. It yields the protein CASKAGANTGELFF.

The chain couples TRBV6-5 to TRBJ2-7; D is uncertain. CDR1 is MNHEY, CDR2 SVGAGI, per germline. Trimming cost V 0 bases and J 5 bases, with 14 bases left between them. This CDR3 is built from 15 residues. In DNA form, the CDR3 reads TGTGCCAGCAGTTACTCGTCACCCTCTCTCGACGAGCAGTACTTC. Translation gives CASSYSSPSLDEQYF.

The chain employs TRBV7-6 and TRBJ1-6; D is uncertain. The germline V gene encodes CDR1 SGHVS and CDR2 FNYEAQ. V was clipped by 3 bases and J by 9 bases, with 12 bases between them. This CDR3 has 14 amino acids. CDR3 in DNA: TGTGCCAGCAGCTTTGCAGGCTTTAGTTCACCCCTCCACTTT. Protein: CASSFAGFSSPLHF. Full variable domain (missing parts from reference TRBV7-6 and TRBJ1-6): GAGVSQSPRYKVTKRGQDVALRCDPISGHVSLYWYRQALGQGPEFLTYFNYEAQQDKSGLPNDRFSAERPEGSISTLTIQRTEQRDSAMYRCASSFAGFSSPLHFGNGTRLTVT.

This clone turned up a few times. The chain carries TRBV6-4 and TRBJ2-5; D is possibly TRBD2 (7 bases). The CDR3 sequence is 14 residues long. Per germline, CDR1 MRHNA and CDR2 SNTAGT. Trimming removed 2 bases at V and 4 bases at J, with 11 bases between. The CDR3 DNA is TGTGCCAGCAGTGACGTTGGGGGGGCAGAGACCCAGTACTTC. Its translation is CASSDVGGAETQYF.

V gene TRBV24-1 combines with J gene TRBJ1-1; D is unresolved. CDR3 size: 12 residues. V was trimmed by 2 bases and J by 3 bases, leaving 3 bases between them. CDR1 and CDR2 (germline): KGHDR, SFDVKD. CDR3 DNA: TGTGCCACCAGTGATTGGGACACTGAAGCTTTCTTT. Translating it yields CATSDWDTEAFF.